This paragraph covers one T cell receptor (beta chain) sequence. What it recognizes is unknown. Profiling relied on immunoSEQ multiplex PCR, and the TCRdb table lists in-frame clones only, not all of them. Here the sample spans 55,000 to 70,000 clones, 80% to 90% being singletons. This entry comes from a study of OX40 agonist ivuxolimab in advanced cancers. Points from the study as a whole: A proportion of nonresponders additionally exhibited low normalized T-cell clonal expansion. Those patients achieving a partial response at 0.1-3.0 mg/kg showed among the lowest clonal expansion.

The V and J ends lost 3 bases and 1 base, in that order; junction bases with no gene match: 9. Germline CDR1 is LNHDA and CDR2 is SQIVND (reference sequence). The CDR3 runs 18 residues. The TCR comes from an adult with an advanced solid tumor such as melanoma, head and neck, liver or kidney cancer. This chain links TRBV19 with TRBJ2-4; 10 bases match TRBD2. The specimen was CD4+ or CD8+ T cells sorted from blood, collected in a trial of the OX40 agonist ivuxolimab. In DNA form, the CDR3 reads TGTGCCAGTAGTATTGCGCAGCGGGAGGGCCCGGCCAAAAACATTCAGTACTTC. This encodes CASSIAQREGPAKNIQYF.